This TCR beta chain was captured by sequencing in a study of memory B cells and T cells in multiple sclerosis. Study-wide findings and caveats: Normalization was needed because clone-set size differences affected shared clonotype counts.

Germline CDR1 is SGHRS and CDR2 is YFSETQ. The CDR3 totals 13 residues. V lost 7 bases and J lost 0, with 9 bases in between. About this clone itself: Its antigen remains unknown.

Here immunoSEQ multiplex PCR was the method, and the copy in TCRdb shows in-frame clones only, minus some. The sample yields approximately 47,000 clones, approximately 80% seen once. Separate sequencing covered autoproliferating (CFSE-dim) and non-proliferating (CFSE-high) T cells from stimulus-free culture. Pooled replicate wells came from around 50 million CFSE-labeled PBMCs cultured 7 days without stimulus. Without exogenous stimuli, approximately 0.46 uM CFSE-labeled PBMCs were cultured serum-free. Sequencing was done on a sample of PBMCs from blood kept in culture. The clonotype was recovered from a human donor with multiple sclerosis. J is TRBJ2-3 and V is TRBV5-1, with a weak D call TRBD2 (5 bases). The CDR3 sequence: CASRESSTDTQYF. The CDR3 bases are TGCGCCAGCCGGGAATCTAGCACAGATACGCAGTATTTT.